The 27 T cell receptor beta chains below all came from one sample that was sequenced in a study of T cell responses to AZD1222 COVID-19 vaccine. Measured with immunoSEQ multiplex PCR; TCRdb has only the in-frame clones, and not every one. Of 100,000 or so clones in the sample, around nine tenths are singletons; the top ten hold roughly 3%. The material sequenced was peripheral blood, taken 28 days after the second AZD1222 dose. These receptors originate from an adult who received the AZD1222 COVID-19 vaccine.

The count of this clone is one. The gene calls are TRBV19 and TRBJ1-4, with D uncertain. Germline lookup yields CDR1 LNHDA and CDR2 SQIVND (reference sequence). CDR3 length: 13 residues. V gave up 8 bases and J gave up 16 bases, with 23 bases separating them. DNA of the CDR3: TGTGCCAGTGCCCTACCTGACTCAGTCATTCGGTTTTTT. Amino acid sequence: CASALPDSVIRFF.

The chain employs TRBV28 and TRBJ1-6; TRBD1 aligns across 10 bases. The CDR3 is made up of 13 amino acids. V gave up 7 bases and J gave up 7 bases; unmatched junction bases: 1. Germline values: CDR1 MDHEN, CDR2 SYDVKM. CDR3 sequence reads: CASKTGGNSPLHF. Written as DNA, the CDR3 is TGTGCCAGCAAGACAGGGGGCAATTCACCCCTCCACTTT.

The V and J genes are TRBV5-1 and TRBJ2-5, with unresolved D. V was pared by 4 bases and J by 2 bases, with 12 bases between. In germline, CDR1 is SGHRS, CDR2 YFSETQ. This CDR3 has 14 residues. Here the CDR3 DNA reads TGCGCCAGCAGCCTTACCCCAGGTCAAGAGACCCAGTACTTC. Translation gives CASSLTPGQETQYF.

The rearrangement joins TRBV4-2 to TRBJ2-2; 11 nucleotides match TRBD2. The CDR3 has 17 amino acids. CDR1 and CDR2 (germline): LGHNA, YNFKEQ. Germline trimming cut 3 bases from V and 1 base from J; bases unmatched to any gene: 4. CDR3 protein: CASSHLLAGGNTGELFF. The CDR3 DNA follows: TGTGCCAGCAGCCATCTTCTAGCGGGGGGGAACACCGGGGAGCTGTTTTTT.

The J gene is TRBJ2-2, the V gene TRBV5-1; TRBD1 matches 8 bases. Germline V gene data show CDR1 as SGHRS and CDR2 as YFSETQ. V trimming: 4 bases; J trimming: 3 bases; junction bases outside the gene matches: 8. This CDR3 is 16 amino acids long. The CDR3 nucleotides are TGCGCCAGCAGCCCTGGACAGGGCGTGGACACCGGGGAGCTGTTTTTT. Amino acid sequence: CASSPGQGVDTGELFF.

The chain couples TRBV28 to TRBJ1-2; 9 bases are a match to TRBD1. Trimming at V came to 0 bases and at J to 4 bases, leaving 3 bases not matched to a gene. Germline loops: CDR1 MDHEN, CDR2 SYDVKM. CDR3 size: 15 residues. The CDR3 here is CASSLWTGGGYGYTF. In DNA form, the CDR3 reads TGTGCCAGCAGTTTATGGACAGGGGGGGGCTATGGCTACACCTTC.

The V call is TRBV11-3, the J call TRBJ1-3; D possibly corresponds to TRBD1 (5 bases). This CDR3 is built from 15 residues. Between the trimmed V and J ends, which lost 7 bases and 0 bases, there was a span of 13 bases. The germline V gene has CDR1 SGHNT and CDR2 YENEEA. In nucleotides, the CDR3 is TGTGCCAGCACCTTGGGGCGGAACTCTGGAAACACCATATATTTT. Translating gives CASTLGRNSGNTIYF.

The chain carries TRBV19 and TRBJ2-1, with 13 nucleotides matching TRBD2. The CDR3 covers 15 residues. V lost 5 bases, J lost 6 bases, and 4 bases stayed unmatched. The V gene's germline CDR1 is LNHDA and CDR2 SQIVND (reference sequence). CDR3 in amino acids: CASSPRTSGGNEQFF. CDR3 coding DNA: TGTGCCAGTAGTCCAAGGACTAGCGGGGGCAATGAGCAGTTCTTC. Complete variable domain (other parts from reference TRBV19 and TRBJ2-1): DGGITQSPKYLFRKEGQNVTLSCEQNLNHDAMYWYRQDPGQGLRLIYYSQIVNDFQKGDIAEGYSVSREKKESFPLTVTSAQKNPTAFYLCASSPRTSGGNEQFFGPGTRLTVL.

The gene calls are TRBV28 and TRBJ1-5, with D possibly being TRBD1 (6 bases). The CDR3 has 22 amino acids. V lost 4 bases, J lost 0 bases, and 31 bases lay in between. Per germline, CDR1 MDHEN and CDR2 SYDVKM. The CDR3 nucleotides read TGTGCCAGCAGTTCTCGCCCACTGCATTTAGAACAGGGAAAATATAGCAATCAGCCCCAGCATTTT. Translation: CASSSRPLHLEQGKYSNQPQHF.

The gene calls are TRBV4-1 and TRBJ1-5; TRBD1 aligns across 8 bases. CDR1 and CDR2 (germline): MGHRA, YSYEKL. V shed 3 bases and J 4 bases; nucleotides not matched to a gene: 5. This CDR3 is 15 amino acids long. The CDR3 is CASSQGRTGNQPQHF. CDR3 coding DNA: TGCGCCAGCAGCCAGGGAAGGACAGGGAATCAGCCCCAGCATTTT.

The genes are TRBV11-1 and TRBJ1-1; TRBD1 is a possible D gene (6 bases). Germline V gives CDR1 SGHAT, CDR2 FQDESV (reference sequence). The CDR3 consists of 14 residues. V was clipped by 6 bases and J by 2 bases, with 13 bases between them. CDR3 amino acids: CASRGGGFNTEAFF. CDR3 coding DNA: TGTGCCAGCAGAGGAGGGGGATTTAACACTGAAGCTTTCTTT.

This rearrangement joins TRBV30 to TRBJ1-4; D is ambiguous. Germline V gives CDR1 GTSNPN, CDR2 SVGIG (reference sequence). V was shortened by 3 bases and J by 3 bases, with 14 bases between the two germline ends. The CDR3 runs to 15 residues. CDR3 amino acids: CAWRDYGQANEKLFF. The CDR3, as DNA: TGTGCCTGGAGAGACTATGGGCAGGCTAATGAAAAACTGTTTTTT.

The V call is TRBV12-3 or TRBV12-4, the J call TRBJ2-7; D uncertain. Trimming took 6 bases from V and 2 from J, leaving 8 bases between them. The CDR3 runs 12 residues. The CDR3 region has the DNA TGTGCCAGCAGCCGCGGTCCCTACGAGCAGTACTTC. It codes for CASSRGPYEQYF.

The chain uses TRBV28 and TRBJ1-3, with D hard to call. The CDR3 totals 15 residues. The germline CDR1 and CDR2 sequences are MDHEN and SYDVKM. Deletions cut 3 bases from V and 0 bases from J, with 9 bases between. The CDR3 reads CASSLPPNSGNTIYF. CDR3 in DNA: TGTGCCAGCAGTTTGCCCCCTAACTCTGGAAACACCATATATTTT.

This clone was seen only once. The CDR3 DNA reads TGTGCCAGTAGTGACGACAGGGGGGCTTCGAACACTGAAGCTTTCTTT. Its translation is CASSDDRGASNTEAFF. The chain combines TRBV19 with TRBJ1-1; 9 bases align to TRBD1. This CDR3 is 16 amino acids long. With 5 bases clipped from V and 1 base from J, the junction kept 8 bases outside the gene matches. CDR1 and CDR2 from the germline V gene are LNHDA and SQIVND (reference sequence). The full variable domain, completed using reference TRBV19 and TRBJ1-1, is DGGITQSPKYLFRKEGQNVTLSCEQNLNHDAMYWYRQDPGQGLRLIYYSQIVNDFQKGDIAEGYSVSREKKESFPLTVTSAQKNPTAFYLCASSDDRGASNTEAFFGQGTRLTVV.

This chain uses TRBV5-1 with TRBJ2-7; TRBD1 agrees at 11 bases. The J segment lost 1 base and the V segment lost 4 bases, leaving 1 base of the junction unmatched. The CDR3 is 14 amino acids. The V gene's germline CDR1 is SGHRS and CDR2 YFSETQ. For the CDR3, the DNA is TGCGCCAGCAGCGGGACAGGGGGTTCCTACGAGCAGTACTTC. Its translation: CASSGTGGSYEQYF.

The chain employs TRBV29-1 and TRBJ2-3, with D perhaps being TRBD1 or TRBD2 (7 bases each). The length of the CDR3 is 14 residues. Germline CDR1 SQVTM, CDR2 ANQGSEA. V gave up 4 bases and J gave up 6 bases, with 17 bases separating them. The CDR3 protein is CSVGRGTEGDTQYF. CDR3 coding DNA: TGCAGCGTTGGGCGGGGGACAGAGGGGGATACGCAGTATTTT.

This clone was seen a handful of times. DNA of the CDR3: TGCGCCAGCAGCGGGGGGCTAGCCTACAATGAGCAGTTCTTC. The encoded protein is CASSGGLAYNEQFF. J is TRBJ2-1 and V is TRBV5-1; D may match TRBD1 or TRBD2 (6 bases each). The germline V and J ends were trimmed by 4 bases and 2 bases, with 10 bases remaining between them. Germline CDR1 is SGHRS and CDR2 is YFSETQ. The length of the CDR3 is 14 residues.

This clone showed up just once. This chain connects TRBV5-4 to TRBJ1-2; TRBD1 might be the D (6 bases). The CDR3 contains 13 residues. V gave up 0 bases and J gave up 6 bases, with 9 bases separating them. Looked up from germline, CDR1 is SGHNT and CDR2 is YYREEE (reference sequence). Here the CDR3 DNA reads TGTGCCAGCAGCTTGGAACAGGGAGATGGCTACACCTTC. This translates into CASSLEQGDGYTF.

V and J are TRBV30 and TRBJ1-5, with a possible D match to TRBD1 (6 bases). The germline V gene has CDR1 GTSNPN and CDR2 SVGIG (reference sequence). CDR3 size: 15 residues. The germline V and J ends were trimmed by 0 bases and 4 bases, with 13 bases remaining between them. CDR3 bases: TGTGCCTGGAGTGTTAGGGGGATAGCAAATCAGCCCCAGCATTTT. Translation gives CAWSVRGIANQPQHF. The whole variable domain, filled in from reference TRBV30 and TRBJ1-5, reads SQTIHQWPATLVQPVGSPLSLECTVEGTSNPNLYWYRQAAGRGLQLLFYSVGIGQISSEVPQNLSASRPQDRQFILSSKKLLLSDSGFYLCAWSVRGIANQPQHFGDGTRLSIL.

The chain links TRBV11-3 to TRBJ1-4, with 8 bases aligning to TRBD1. The CDR3 is made up of 14 amino acids. The trim removed 4 bases at V and 7 bases at J, leaving 5 bases unmatched. Germline V gene sequence: CDR1 SGHNT, CDR2 YENEEA. The CDR3 is CASSSQGAVEKLFF. CDR3 bases: TGTGCCAGCAGCTCCCAGGGGGCGGTTGAAAAACTGTTTTTT. The complete variable domain, with remaining parts taken from reference TRBV11-3 and TRBJ1-4, reads EAGVVQSPRYKIIEKKQPVAFWCNPISGHNTLYWYLQNLGQGPELLIRYENEEAVDDSQLPKDRFSAERLKGVDSTLKIQPAELGDSAVYLCASSSQGAVEKLFFGSGTQLSVL.

The chain is built from TRBV5-4 and TRBJ1-1, with 7 positions matching TRBD1. The V segment lost 5 bases and the J segment 0 bases; nucleotides outside the gene matches: 10. This CDR3 has 16 residues. Germline V gene lookup returns CDR1 SGHNT and CDR2 YYREEE (reference sequence). The CDR3 DNA reads as TGTGCCAGCAGTGTGATGGGACAGCGGATGAACACTGAAGCTTTCTTT. Translating gives CASSVMGQRMNTEAFF.

The J gene is TRBJ2-7, the V gene TRBV10-1; D unclear. The CDR3 totals 10 residues. Trimming took off 7 bases at V and 4 bases at J, with 5 bases between the two ends. The germline CDR1 and CDR2 sequences are WNHNN and SYGVQD (reference sequence). Written as DNA, the CDR3 is TGCGCCAGCATTTGGTACGAGCAGTACTTC. Its translation: CASIWYEQYF.

The chain carries TRBV30 and TRBJ1-5; D is undetermined. There are 15 residues in the CDR3. In germline, CDR1 is GTSNPN, CDR2 SVGIG (reference sequence). V lost 3 bases, J lost 0 bases, and 12 bases lay in between. In DNA form, the CDR3 reads TGTGCCTGGAGCATGCGGGGTAATAGCAATCAGCCCCAGCATTTT. Encoded protein: CAWSMRGNSNQPQHF.

The V call is TRBV12-3 or TRBV12-4, the J call TRBJ1-6; TRBD1 matches at 7 bases. V lost 5 bases and J lost 10; bases outside the gene matches: 5. This CDR3 spans 13 amino acids. In DNA form, the CDR3 reads TGTGCCAGCAGTCTGGACAGGCGATCACCCCTCCACTTT. Translation gives CASSLDRRSPLHF.

V usage is TRBV14 and J usage is TRBJ1-2; D is unclear. With 3 bases removed from V and 2 bases from J, the gap between germline ends came to 10 bases. Germline V gene data show CDR1 as SGHDN and CDR2 as FVKESK. The CDR3 is made up of 14 amino acids. The CDR3, as DNA: TGTGCCAGCAGCCACCTCCGAGGGAACTATGGCTACACCTTC. Protein sequence: CASSHLRGNYGYTF.

The chain recombines TRBV28 with TRBJ2-3; 8 positions agree with TRBD2. Germline CDR1 MDHEN, CDR2 SYDVKM. The CDR3 consists of 15 residues. The ends lost 7 bases at V and 0 bases at J; junction bases unmatched: 6. In DNA form, the CDR3 reads TGTGCCAGCAACCCCGGGGGGGCTAGCACAGATACGCAGTATTTT. This sequence encodes CASNPGGASTDTQYF.